A single sample gave rise to the 13 T cell receptor beta chains below, sequenced in a study of Ad26.COV2.S vaccination and SARS-CoV-2 variants. Assay used: immunoSEQ multiplex PCR; TCRdb lists only in-frame clones, some missing. Here the sample spans 300,000 to 400,000 clones, about 85% being singletons. Treatment given: about 20 received Ad26.COV2.S at low or high dose, single or two shots; 5 received placebo; per-sample allocation not given. Day 63 after the first injection of vaccine or placebo was the sampling time. The sample was peripheral blood, taken in a trial of Ad26.COV2.S vaccine versus placebo. These receptors originate from a person aged 18 to 59 who received the Ad26.COV2.S COVID-19 vaccine or a placebo.

J is TRBJ1-2 and V is TRBV2; no clear D gene. The germline V and J ends were trimmed by 4 bases and 4 bases, with 10 bases remaining between them. This CDR3 contains 13 residues. Germline CDR1 SNHLY, CDR2 FYNNEI. Here the CDR3 DNA reads TGTGCCAGCAGTGCCGGGCCGGGCTATGGCTACACCTTC. It yields the protein CASSAGPGYGYTF.

This rearrangement joins TRBV10-3 to TRBJ2-3; D is undetermined. Trimming removed 0 bases from V and 2 bases from J, with 6 bases in between. This CDR3 comprises 14 residues. Germline V gene data show CDR1 as ENHRY and CDR2 as SYGVKD. The CDR3 protein is CAISESGYTDTQYF. Here the CDR3 DNA reads TGTGCCATCAGTGAGTCGGGGTACACAGATACGCAGTATTTT.

The gene calls are TRBV30 and TRBJ2-1; 9 bases fit TRBD2. The V and J ends lost 5 bases and 11 bases, in that order; junction bases with no gene match: 13. Per the germline V gene, CDR1 is GTSNPN and CDR2 is SVGIG (reference sequence). The CDR3 is 14 residues long. CDR3 amino acids: CAWALAGATGKQFF. The DNA for the CDR3 is TGTGCCTGGGCCTTAGCGGGGGCTACTGGGAAGCAGTTCTTC.

V usage is TRBV2 and J usage is TRBJ2-1; possibly TRBD1 for D (5 bases). CDR1 SNHLY and CDR2 FYNNEI come from the germline V gene. The CDR3 is made up of 14 amino acids. Trimming cost V 7 bases and J 4 bases, with 14 bases left between them. The CDR3 protein is CASMVTETYNEQFF. DNA of the CDR3: TGTGCCAGCATGGTGACAGAAACTTACAATGAGCAGTTCTTC.

V gene TRBV9 combines with J gene TRBJ2-7; D possibly corresponds to TRBD2 (5 bases). The CDR3 totals 18 residues. Germline V gene lookup returns CDR1 SGDLS and CDR2 YYNGEE. Deletions cut 0 bases from V and 0 bases from J, with 19 bases between. The DNA of the CDR3 is TGTGCCAGCAGCGTAGGAGGGTCCCACACCGTTATCTCCTACGAGCAGTACTTC. It is translated as CASSVGGSHTVISYEQYF.

The chain combines TRBV6-1 with TRBJ1-4; D not resolved. There are 17 residues in the CDR3. Trimming cost V 4 bases and J 0 bases, with 15 bases left between them. Germline V gene lookup returns CDR1 MNHNS and CDR2 SASEGT. CDR3 bases: TGTGCCAGCAGTGGCTATTGGGGTTGGGCAACTAATGAAAAACTGTTTTTT. Amino acid sequence: CASSGYWGWATNEKLFF.

The gene calls are TRBV5-5 and TRBJ2-1; perhaps D is TRBD1 or TRBD2 (6 bases each). Deletions cut 1 base from V and 0 bases from J, with 11 bases between. This CDR3 comprises 16 residues. Looked up from germline, CDR1 is SGHKS and CDR2 is YYEKEE (reference sequence). CDR3 residues: CASSLNREVSYNEQFF. The CDR3 DNA is TGTGCCAGCAGCTTGAACAGGGAGGTCTCCTACAATGAGCAGTTCTTC.

J is TRBJ2-6 and V is TRBV6-6; TRBD1 matches 10 bases. Germline assignment: CDR1 MNHNY and CDR2 SVGAGI (reference sequence). The length of the CDR3 is 17 residues. Trimming took 5 bases from V and 2 from J; bases not matched to a gene: 6. In nucleotides, the CDR3 is TGTGCCAGCAGTCCCGGACAGGGGGTTACTGGGGCCAACGTCCTGACTTTC. As protein: CASSPGQGVTGANVLTF.

The chain has TRBV19 and TRBJ2-7, with TRBD2 matching 9 bases. This CDR3 is 17 amino acids long. V was pared by 5 bases and J by 0 bases, with 11 bases of the junction left unmatched. Germline V gene data show CDR1 as LNHDA and CDR2 as SQIVND (reference sequence). The CDR3 spells CASSVSGGTIPSYEQYF. In DNA, the CDR3 is TGTGCCAGTAGTGTTAGCGGGGGTACCATTCCCTCCTACGAGCAGTACTTC. Combining the CDR3 with reference TRBV19 and TRBJ2-7 gives the whole variable domain DGGITQSPKYLFRKEGQNVTLSCEQNLNHDAMYWYRQDPGQGLRLIYYSQIVNDFQKGDIAEGYSVSREKKESFPLTVTSAQKNPTAFYLCASSVSGGTIPSYEQYFGPGTRLTVT.

This clone was recorded once. The chain combines TRBV7-6 with TRBJ2-1; D may be TRBD2 (6 bases). The germline CDR1 and CDR2 sequences are SGHVS and FNYEAQ. CDR3 length: 17 amino acids. V lost 0 bases and J lost 1, with 13 bases in between. CDR3 bases: TGTGCCAGCAGCTTAGCCCCAGGGAGGCTATCCTACAATGAGCAGTTCTTC. Its translation: CASSLAPGRLSYNEQFF.

This clone was picked up one time. V gene TRBV10-1 combines with J gene TRBJ2-5, with D unclear. Trimming cost V 5 bases and J 5 bases, with 12 bases left between them. Germline V gene sequence: CDR1 WNHNN, CDR2 SYGVQD (reference sequence). The CDR3 contains 13 residues. The CDR3 spells CASSRSIGETQYF. The CDR3 DNA reads TGCGCCAGCAGTCGATCGATTGGGGAGACCCAGTACTTC.

The chain joins TRBV5-4 to TRBJ2-1; D unresolved. Deletions cut 2 bases from V and 7 bases from J, with 10 bases between. This CDR3 has 13 amino acids. Germline V gene sequence: CDR1 SGHNT, CDR2 YYREEE (reference sequence). For the CDR3, the DNA is TGTGCCAGCAGCTTCTCGAGTCAAAATGAGCAGTTCTTC. It specifies CASSFSSQNEQFF.

The V gene is TRBV9, the J gene TRBJ1-1; 8 nucleotides match TRBD1. The CDR3 consists of 15 residues. V was pared by 4 bases and J by 1 base, with 6 bases of the junction left unmatched. Germline V gives CDR1 SGDLS, CDR2 YYNGEE. CDR3 sequence (DNA): TGTGCCAGCAGCCCAGGGGGACAGGCGAACACTGAAGCTTTCTTT. Protein product: CASSPGGQANTEAFF.